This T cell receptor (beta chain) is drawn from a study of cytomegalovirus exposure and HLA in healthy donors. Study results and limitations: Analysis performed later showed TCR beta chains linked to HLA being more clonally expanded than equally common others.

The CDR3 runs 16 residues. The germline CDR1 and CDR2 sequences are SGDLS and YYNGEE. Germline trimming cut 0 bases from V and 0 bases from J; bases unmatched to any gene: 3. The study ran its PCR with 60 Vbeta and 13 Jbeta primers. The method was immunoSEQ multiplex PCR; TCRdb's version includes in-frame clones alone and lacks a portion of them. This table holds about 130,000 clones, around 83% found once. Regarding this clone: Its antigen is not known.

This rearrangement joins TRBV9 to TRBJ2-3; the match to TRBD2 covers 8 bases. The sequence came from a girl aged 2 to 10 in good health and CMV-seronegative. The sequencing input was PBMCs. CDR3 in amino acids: CASSVVGTRSTDTQYF. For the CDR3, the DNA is TGTGCCAGCAGCGTAGTAGGGACTAGAAGCACAGATACGCAGTATTTT. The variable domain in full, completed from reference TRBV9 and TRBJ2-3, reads DSGVTQTPKHLITATGQRVTLRCSPRSGDLSVYWYQQSLDQGLQFLIQYYNGEERAKGNILERFSAQQFPDLHSELNLSSLELGDSALYFCASSVVGTRSTDTQYFGPGTRLTVL.